Listed below are T cell receptor beta chains from one sample, sequenced in a study of blood T cell repertoires in COVID-19. Only in-frame clones appear in the TCRdb table, and some are missing; sequencing was by immunoSEQ multiplex PCR. Found here are 40,000 to 55,000 clones, approximately 84% of them singletons; the top ten hold approximately 2.5%. The sample was peripheral blood. The source of these receptors is a man aged 45 to 65 with acute or convalescent COVID-19. Each CDR3 is given with its conserved first and last residue. Fields, in order: D gene, clone size, J gene, V gene, CDR3 length, CDR3 DNA, CDR3 protein. The D gene is left open where the match is weak. Expanded clones are given a class, and other clones once, few, many or no size at all.

d_gene: TRBD1; abundance: -; j_gene: TRBJ1-4; v_gene: TRBV5-1; len: 16; CDR3nt: TGCGCCAGCAGCTTGAGTACAGGGGGCGTTCGAGAAAAACTGTTTTTT; CDR3aa: CASSLSTGGVREKLFF
d_gene: -; abundance: -; j_gene: TRBJ1-2; v_gene: TRBV29-1; len: 14; CDR3nt: TGCAGCGTTGAACAGGGTAATTCTAACTATGGCTACACCTTC; CDR3aa: CSVEQGNSNYGYTF
d_gene: TRBD1; abundance: -; j_gene: TRBJ1-2; v_gene: TRBV5-1; len: 15; CDR3nt: TGCGCCAGCAGCCGGTTGGGACAGGGGGCGGATGGCTACACCTTC; CDR3aa: CASSRLGQGADGYTF
d_gene: TRBD2; abundance: -; j_gene: TRBJ2-7; v_gene: TRBV27; len: 15; CDR3nt: TGTGCCAGCAGTTTGAGGGGAGGGGCATACTACGAGCAGTACTTC; CDR3aa: CASSLRGGAYYEQYF
d_gene: TRBD1; abundance: -; j_gene: TRBJ1-2; v_gene: TRBV7-9; len: 14; CDR3nt: TGTGCCAGCAGCTCGGGACAGGGGGTGCGCGGCTACACCTTC; CDR3aa: CASSSGQGVRGYTF
d_gene: -; abundance: once; j_gene: TRBJ2-2; v_gene: TRBV4-1; len: 15; CDR3nt: TGCGCCAGCAGCCAAGTTTTCAGGGGGGCCGGGGAGCTGTTTTTT; CDR3aa: CASSQVFRGAGELFF
d_gene: -; abundance: -; j_gene: TRBJ1-1; v_gene: TRBV14; len: 16; CDR3nt: TGTGCCAGCAGCCCTCTGAACGATGGGGCGAACACTGAAGCTTTCTTT; CDR3aa: CASSPLNDGANTEAFF
d_gene: -; abundance: -; j_gene: TRBJ2-4; v_gene: TRBV21-1; len: 20; CDR3nt: TGTGCCAGCAGCGCCTTTGGGGGGGCGCCGCCGAACTTAGCCAAAAACATTCAGTACTTC; CDR3aa: CASSAFGGAPPNLAKNIQYF
d_gene: -; abundance: -; j_gene: TRBJ2-1; v_gene: TRBV5-5; len: 15; CDR3nt: TGTGCCAGCAGCTTGGTGCAGGGTGCCTACAATGAGCAGTTCTTC; CDR3aa: CASSLVQGAYNEQFF
d_gene: -; abundance: -; j_gene: TRBJ1-1; v_gene: TRBV19; len: 16; CDR3nt: TGTGCCAGTAGTCCCCTGACAGGCGTAAGGAACACTGAAGCTTTCTTT; CDR3aa: CASSPLTGVRNTEAFF
d_gene: TRBD2; abundance: -; j_gene: TRBJ2-1; v_gene: TRBV10-3; len: 19; CDR3nt: TGTGCCATCAGTGGGGGACTAGCGGGAGAGGTCCTAACCTACAATGAGCAGTTCTTC; CDR3aa: CAISGGLAGEVLTYNEQFF
d_gene: -; abundance: -; j_gene: TRBJ1-6; v_gene: TRBV11-1; len: 15; CDR3nt: TGTGCCAGCAGCCTGGACAGCAACTATAATTCACCCCTCCACTTT; CDR3aa: CASSLDSNYNSPLHF
d_gene: -; abundance: -; j_gene: TRBJ2-7; v_gene: TRBV12-5; len: 13; CDR3nt: TGTGCTAGTGGTTTGGACAGGGCCTACGAGCAGTACTTC; CDR3aa: CASGLDRAYEQYF
d_gene: TRBD1; abundance: -; j_gene: TRBJ2-3; v_gene: TRBV5-4; len: 16; CDR3nt: TGTGCCAGCAGCTTGCAGAGGACAGGGGCTACAGATACGCAGTATTTT; CDR3aa: CASSLQRTGATDTQYF
d_gene: TRBD1; abundance: -; j_gene: TRBJ2-3; v_gene: TRBV3-1/TRBV3-2; len: 17; CDR3nt: TGTGCCAGCAGCCAAGATTCAAACAGGGGGCGCACAGATACGCAGTATTTT; CDR3aa: CASSQDSNRGRTDTQYF
d_gene: -; abundance: once; j_gene: TRBJ2-5; v_gene: TRBV11-3; len: 15; CDR3nt: TGTGCCAGCAGCTTAGGAGGGGGGGCCCAAGAGACCCAGTACTTC; CDR3aa: CASSLGGGAQETQYF
d_gene: TRBD2; abundance: -; j_gene: TRBJ2-1; v_gene: TRBV5-1; len: 16; CDR3nt: TGCGCCAGCAGCCCCGGACTAGCGGGAGGGGTAGATGAGCAGTTCTTC; CDR3aa: CASSPGLAGGVDEQFF
d_gene: -; abundance: -; j_gene: TRBJ2-7; v_gene: TRBV6-5; len: 14; CDR3nt: TGTGCCAGCAGTTACTCAGGGGGCTCCTACGAGCAGTACTTC; CDR3aa: CASSYSGGSYEQYF
d_gene: -; abundance: -; j_gene: TRBJ1-5; v_gene: TRBV9; len: 15; CDR3nt: TGTGCCAGCAGCGTAGAAGGGGAAAGCAATCAGCCCCAGCATTTT; CDR3aa: CASSVEGESNQPQHF
d_gene: TRBD1; abundance: once; j_gene: TRBJ1-2; v_gene: TRBV28; len: 14; CDR3nt: TGTGCCAGCAGACCTACAGGGGGCGGCTATGGCTACACCTTC; CDR3aa: CASRPTGGGYGYTF
d_gene: -; abundance: -; j_gene: TRBJ1-1; v_gene: TRBV29-1; len: 12; CDR3nt: TGCAGCGTCAGGTTATGGAACACTGAAGCTTTCTTT; CDR3aa: CSVRLWNTEAFF